This T cell receptor beta chain appears in the sequencing data of a study of Graves' ophthalmopathy and Graves' hyperthyroidism. This clonotype has at least ten counts. What it binds is not known. Broader study findings: Ophthalmopathy progression was predicted by the model at approximately 70% sensitivity and approximately 72% specificity.

Germline-derived CDR1 and CDR2 are SGHTA and FQGNSA. V gave up 5 bases and J gave up 3 bases, with 4 bases separating them. This CDR3 spans 12 amino acids. TCR beta CDR3 regions were amplified from RNA transcripts. In the first round, RT-PCR was carried out with HTBI primers, and a multiplex PCR formed the second round. One entry per CDR3 protein results from TCRdb running MiXCR on the multiplex PCR reads. The repertoire holds approximately 500,000 distinct CDR3 sequences, with around 15% as singletons. Input material: blood. The V and J genes are TRBV7-2 and TRBJ2-2; D not certain. The receptor's source is a woman aged 25 to 39 with Graves' ophthalmopathy. CDR3 loop: CASSPYTGELFF. In DNA, the CDR3 is TGTGCCAGCAGCCCGTACACCGGGGAGCTGTTTTTT.